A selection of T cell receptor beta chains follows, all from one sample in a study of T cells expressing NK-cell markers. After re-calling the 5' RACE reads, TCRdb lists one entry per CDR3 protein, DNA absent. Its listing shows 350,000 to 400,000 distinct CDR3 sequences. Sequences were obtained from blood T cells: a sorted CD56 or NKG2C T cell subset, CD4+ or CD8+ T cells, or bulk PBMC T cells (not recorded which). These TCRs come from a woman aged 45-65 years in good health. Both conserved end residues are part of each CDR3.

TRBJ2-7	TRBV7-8	CASKTSGSSTKQYF
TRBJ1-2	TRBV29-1	CSVLTGVNYGYTF
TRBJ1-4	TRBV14	CASSHRGLNEKLFF
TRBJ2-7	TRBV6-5	CASSSPGAGGRGYEQYF
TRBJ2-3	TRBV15	CATSTSGPGAVDTQYF
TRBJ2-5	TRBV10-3	CAISERQETQYF
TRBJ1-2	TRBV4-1	CASSPLSGQGGYGYTF
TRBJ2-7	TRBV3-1	CASSQGPRYEQYF
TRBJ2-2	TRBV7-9	CASSSGRGLADNTGELFF
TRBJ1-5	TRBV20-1	CSARRGRDQPQHF
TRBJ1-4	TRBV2	CASSESPGRNEKLFF
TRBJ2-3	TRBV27	CASSPETTNTDTQYF
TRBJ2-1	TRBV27	CASSLTSYKGNEQFF
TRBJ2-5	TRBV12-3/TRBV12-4	CASSFVGVQETQYF
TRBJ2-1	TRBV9	CASSVLRASLHHEQFF
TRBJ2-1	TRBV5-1	CASSFDVAGDEQFF
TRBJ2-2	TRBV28	CASSFPTSPNTGELFF
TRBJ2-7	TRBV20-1	CSARDRQGNPYEQYF
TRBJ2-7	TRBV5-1	CASRGASGEQYF
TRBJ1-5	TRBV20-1	CSARGTGRDQPQHF
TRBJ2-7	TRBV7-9	CASSFASYEQYF
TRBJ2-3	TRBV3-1	CASSQDRDTDTQYF
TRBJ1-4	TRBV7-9	CASSPPGTPTNEKLFF
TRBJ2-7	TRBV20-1	CSARGRQGNYEQYF
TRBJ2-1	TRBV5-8	CASSLAARDNEQFF
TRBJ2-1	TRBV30	CAWRPFLSSYNEQFF
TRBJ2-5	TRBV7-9	CASSPGEGTKVEETQYF
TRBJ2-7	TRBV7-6	CASSLGRDGRRPYEQYF
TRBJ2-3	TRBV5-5	CASGTVTDTQYF
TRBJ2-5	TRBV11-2	CASSPGTSLSQYF
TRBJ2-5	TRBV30	CAWRDPGRETQYF
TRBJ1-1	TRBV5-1	CASSLATGGGSEAFF
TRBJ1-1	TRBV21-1	CASSSMDRGPEAFF
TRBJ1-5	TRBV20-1	CSARGGGASNQPQHF
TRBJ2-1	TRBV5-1	CASSLAPGVIYNEQFF
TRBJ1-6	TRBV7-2	CASSLLAGGRNSPLHF
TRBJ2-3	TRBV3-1	CASSSPAGDTQYF
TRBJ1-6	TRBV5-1	CASSLEGVDNSPLHF
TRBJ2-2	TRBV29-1	CSVATGSGELFF
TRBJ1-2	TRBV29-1	CSVVAEITGYTF
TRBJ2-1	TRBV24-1	CATSDIGRYNEQFF
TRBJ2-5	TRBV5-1	CASSLGATRETQYF
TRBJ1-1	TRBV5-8	CASSLDRGGLNVNTEAFF
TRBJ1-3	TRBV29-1	CSVASSGNTIYF
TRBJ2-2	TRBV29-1	CSVHETGELFF
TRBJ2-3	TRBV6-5	CASSWERTSGSTDTQYF
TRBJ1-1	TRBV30	CAWSVGQLNTEAFF
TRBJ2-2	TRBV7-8	CASSLGVQGGELFF
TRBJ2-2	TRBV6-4	CASSGGGKDTGELFF
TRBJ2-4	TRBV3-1	CASSQTGGVGRNIQYF
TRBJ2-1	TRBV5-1	CASSPVEAGGQFF
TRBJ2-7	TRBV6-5	CASSYSAGGSYEQYF
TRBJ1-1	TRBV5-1	CASSLGVMNTEAFF
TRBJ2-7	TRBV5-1	CASSFNTRLSSYEQYF
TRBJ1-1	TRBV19	CASSRVLGTEAFF
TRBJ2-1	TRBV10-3	CAISESPSSYNEQFF
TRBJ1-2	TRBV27	CASSLQGGYGYTF